The clone carrying this T cell receptor (beta chain) turned up a few times. Its target is not known. These data come from a study of T-cell reconstitution after alpha-beta-depleted transplantation in children. Study observations and caveats: Surviving recipient cells, namely T cells and thymic progenitors, were the source of high day-60 TCRbeta diversity in some patients. By one year post-transplant, T-cell counts and diversity largely arose from T cells that were newly produced. Several hundred graft clones that had expanded were reportedly the source of alpha-beta T cells about two months after transplant.

Unique molecular identifiers featured in how the TCRbeta library was prepared. TCRdb reprocessed the PCR reads with MiXCR, giving one entry per CDR3 protein. Altogether some 200,000 distinct CDR3 sequences are present, under 8.5% being singletons, with the ten largest covering less than 40%. Trimming took 2 bases from V and 5 from J, leaving 7 bases between them. The germline V gene encodes CDR1 MNHEY and CDR2 SVGAGI. The CDR3 length is 13 residues. The chain employs TRBV6-5 and TRBJ1-5; D may be TRBD1 (6 bases). The clonotype was recovered from a male patient aged 2-15 years who had a stem cell transplant for acute myeloid leukemia, so the T cells may come from the graft donor. Sequencing used PBMCs, mostly from graft donor cells, obtained 360 days after TCRalphabeta/CD19-depleted stem cell transplant. CDR3 nucleotides: TGTGCCAGCAGTTACGACAGGTATCAGCCCCAGCATTTT. Translated, it gives CASSYDRYQPQHF.